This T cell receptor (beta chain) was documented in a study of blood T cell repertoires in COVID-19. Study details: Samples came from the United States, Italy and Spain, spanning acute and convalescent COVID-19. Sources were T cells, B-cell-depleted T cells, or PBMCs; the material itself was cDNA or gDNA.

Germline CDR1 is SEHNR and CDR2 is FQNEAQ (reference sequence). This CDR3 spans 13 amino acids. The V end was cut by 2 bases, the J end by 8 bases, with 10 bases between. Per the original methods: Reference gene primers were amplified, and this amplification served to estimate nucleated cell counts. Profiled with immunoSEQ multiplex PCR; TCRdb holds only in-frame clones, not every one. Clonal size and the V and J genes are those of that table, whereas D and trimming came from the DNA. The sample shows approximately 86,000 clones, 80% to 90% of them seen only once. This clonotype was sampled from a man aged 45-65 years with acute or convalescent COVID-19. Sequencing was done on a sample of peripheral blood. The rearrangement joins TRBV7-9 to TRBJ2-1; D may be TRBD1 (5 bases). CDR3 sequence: CASSLQGSDEQFF. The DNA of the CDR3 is TGTGCCAGCAGCTTACAGGGATCCGATGAGCAGTTCTTC.